This T cell receptor beta chain was recovered during a study of cytomegalovirus exposure and HLA in healthy donors. CDR3 length equals 14 residues. CDR1 SGHAT and CDR2 FQDESV come from the germline V gene (reference sequence). The germline V and J ends were trimmed by 2 bases and 2 bases, with 10 bases remaining between them. A multiplex PCR was run with 60 Vbeta primers and 13 Jbeta primers. Some clones are missing from TCRdb's copy, which holds only in-frame ones; the method was immunoSEQ multiplex PCR. Of approximately 220,000 clones listed, approximately 82% were seen once; the top ten hold 0.6% to 0.65%.

This clonotype originated in a man younger than 30 in good health and CMV-seronegative. The gene calls are TRBV11-1 and TRBJ2-7; maybe TRBD1 (5 bases). The source material was PBMCs. Here the CDR3 DNA reads TGTGCCAGCAGCTTAAATCCAGGGCCCTACGAGCAGTACTTC. Translated, it gives CASSLNPGPYEQYF.